Given below is one T cell receptor beta chain in context. Its target is unknown. The data stem from a study of cytomegalovirus exposure and HLA in healthy donors. About the study: An early release of data contained approximately 85 million unique TCRs, which came from HLA-typed donors. Regarding the study as a whole: Specificity of a few CMV-associated chains for CMV antigens was verified in vitro. Common viral pathogens seemed to be connected with several of the most significant clusters, according to a later analysis. Follow-up analysis found HLA locus-dependent TCR association rates, highest for DRB1 and lowest for HLA-C.

The PCR used 60 Vbeta and 13 Jbeta primers. The protocol was immunoSEQ multiplex PCR, while the TCRdb copy is restricted to in-frame clones and leaves out a portion. The table includes about 210,000 clones, almost 80% detected once. Germline V CDR1 and CDR2: SGHVS, FQNEAQ. Trimming removed 5 bases at V and 4 bases at J, with 7 bases between. The CDR3 has 12 residues. The chain joins TRBV7-8 to TRBJ2-3; D unresolved. Source material: PBMCs. The TCR sequence derives from a male donor in good health and CMV-seronegative. CDR3 DNA sequence: TGTGCCAGCAGCGTCGGAGCAGATACGCAGTATTTT. It codes for CASSVGADTQYF. Filled out from reference TRBV7-8 and TRBJ2-3, the complete variable domain reads GAGVSQSPRYKVAKRGQDVALRCDPISGHVSLFWYQQALGQGPEFLTYFQNEAQLDKSGLPSDRFFAERPEGSVSTLKIQRTQQEDSAVYLCASSVGADTQYFGPGTRLTVL.